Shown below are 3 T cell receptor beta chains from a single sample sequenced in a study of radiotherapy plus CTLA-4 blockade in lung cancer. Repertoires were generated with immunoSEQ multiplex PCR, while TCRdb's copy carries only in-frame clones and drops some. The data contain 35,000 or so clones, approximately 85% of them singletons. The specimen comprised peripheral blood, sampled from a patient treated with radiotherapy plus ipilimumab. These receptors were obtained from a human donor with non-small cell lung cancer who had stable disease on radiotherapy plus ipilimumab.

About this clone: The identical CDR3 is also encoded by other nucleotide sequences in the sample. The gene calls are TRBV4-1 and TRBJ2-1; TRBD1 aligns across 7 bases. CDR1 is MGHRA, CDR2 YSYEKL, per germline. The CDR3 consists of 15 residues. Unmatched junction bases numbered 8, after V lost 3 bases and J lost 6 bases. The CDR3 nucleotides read TGCGCCAGCAGCCAGGTCCTGGGACAGATCAATGAGCAGTTCTTC. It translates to CASSQVLGQINEQFF.

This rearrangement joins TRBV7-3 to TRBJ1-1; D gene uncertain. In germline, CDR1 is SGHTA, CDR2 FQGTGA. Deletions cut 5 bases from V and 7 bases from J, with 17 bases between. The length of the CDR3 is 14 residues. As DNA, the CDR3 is TGTGCCAGCAGCCCCCAAAGAGGGTTCGGTGAAGCTTTCTTT. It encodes CASSPQRGFGEAFF.

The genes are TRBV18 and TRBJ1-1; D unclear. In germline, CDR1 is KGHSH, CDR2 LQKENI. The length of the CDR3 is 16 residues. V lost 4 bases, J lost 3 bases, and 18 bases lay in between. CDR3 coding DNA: TGTGCCAGCTCACGCGATTCCCGGGTCGGGGACACTGAAGCTTTCTTT. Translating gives CASSRDSRVGDTEAFF.